A selection of T cell receptor beta chains follows, all from one sample in a study of cytomegalovirus exposure and HLA in healthy donors. Clones were sequenced by immunoSEQ multiplex PCR, and TCRdb holds only the in-frame ones, with some missing. The table records 100,000 to 150,000 clones, 65% to 75% of them present only once. Sequencing used PBMCs. Receptors were obtained from a middle-aged man in good health and CMV-seropositive. Each CDR3 is given with its conserved first and last residue. D genes are given only for firm matches. Clone size is given for some rows only: seen once, a few or many times, or a class if the clone is expanded.

j_gene | abundance | d_gene | v_gene | CDR3nt | CDR3aa
TRBJ2-1 | NA | NA | TRBV18 | TGTGCCAGCTCACCAAAGACAAGGCTGGACAATGAGCAGTTCTTC | CASSPKTRLDNEQFF
TRBJ2-1 | NA | TRBD2 | TRBV15 | TGTGCCACCAGCAGCTTGGCGGGAGGGAGATACAATGAGCAGTTCTTC | CATSSLAGGRYNEQFF
TRBJ2-2 | NA | TRBD2 | TRBV9 | TGTGCCAGCAGCGTAGTTGCGGGAGGATACACCGGGGAGCTGTTTTTT | CASSVVAGGYTGELFF
TRBJ2-7 | NA | TRBD2 | TRBV6-1 | TGTGCCAGCAGTGTACAGCGGGGCCCGAAGACTTCCTACGAGCAGTACTTC | CASSVQRGPKTSYEQYF
TRBJ1-6 | NA | NA | TRBV30 | TGTGCCTGGAGTGTACTGCAGGGATACGGTTCACCCCTCCACTTT | CAWSVLQGYGSPLHF
TRBJ2-2 | NA | TRBD1 | TRBV5-1 | TGCGCCAGCAGCTTGGGACAGGGTAGTAACACCGGGGAGCTGTTTTTT | CASSLGQGSNTGELFF
TRBJ2-3 | NA | NA | TRBV19 | TGTGCCAGTGGACAGAAGAATACGCAGTATTTT | CASGQKNTQYF
TRBJ1-6 | NA | NA | TRBV5-4 | TGTGCCAGCAGCTGGGGAGGGGTGGTTTCACCCCTCCACTTT | CASSWGGVVSPLHF
TRBJ2-1 | NA | TRBD2 | TRBV19 | TGTGCCAGTATCAAGGGGGGACTAGCGGGGGGCGGCTCCTACAATGAGCAGTTCTTC | CASIKGGLAGGGSYNEQFF
TRBJ2-7 | NA | NA | TRBV9 | TGTGCCAGCAGCGTAGGCGGGTCCGACGAGCAGTACTTC | CASSVGGSDEQYF
TRBJ1-2 | NA | NA | TRBV29-1 | TGCAGCGTTGACGGGGTCCGTACCGGCCGCTCGACGTATGGCTACACCTTC | CSVDGVRTGRSTYGYTF
TRBJ2-3 | NA | TRBD2 | TRBV2 | TGTGCCAGTGAGGGGCTAGCGGCTAGCACAGATACGCAGTATTTT | CASEGLAASTDTQYF
TRBJ1-4 | NA | NA | TRBV19 | TGTGCCAGTAGCCAGACAGCTATCGCAACTAATGAAAAACTGTTTTTT | CASSQTAIATNEKLFF
TRBJ2-7 | NA | NA | TRBV6-6 | TGTGCCAGCAGTTCCCCTTACGAGCAGTACTTC | CASSSPYEQYF
TRBJ2-1 | once | NA | TRBV2 | TGTGCCAGTGACAGCGAGACCTACAATGAGCAGTTCTTC | CASDSETYNEQFF
TRBJ1-1 | NA | NA | TRBV9 | TGTGCCAGCAGCGGCCGGCCAGACAGGTTGAAGAACACTGAAGCTTTCTTT | CASSGRPDRLKNTEAFF
TRBJ2-7 | few | TRBD2 | TRBV10-3 | TGTGCCACAACTAGCGGGAGGGCTTCTTACGAGCAGTACTTC | CATTSGRASYEQYF
TRBJ1-2 | NA | NA | TRBV7-8 | TGTGCCAGCAGCTTAGCACAGAACTATGGCTACACCTTC | CASSLAQNYGYTF
TRBJ1-5 | NA | NA | TRBV27 | TGTGCCAGCAGTACGACGGGAGGTGGCAATCAGCCCCAGCATTTT | CASSTTGGGNQPQHF
TRBJ2-3 | few | TRBD1 | TRBV4-1 | TGCGCCAGCAGCCAAGTGGGGGGGGGACAGGGGACAGATACGCAGTATTTT | CASSQVGGGQGTDTQYF
TRBJ2-1 | few | TRBD2 | TRBV15 | TGTGCCACCAGCAGAGATCGGGGCGGGAGCAATGAGCAGTTCTTC | CATSRDRGGSNEQFF
TRBJ1-5 | NA | NA | TRBV27 | TGTGCCAGCAGTTTGCCAGGGCTCAATCAGCCCCAGCATTTT | CASSLPGLNQPQHF
TRBJ2-2 | NA | NA | TRBV15 | TGTGCCACCAGCAGAGATTTGGGCCCCTTTGGGCCCGGGGAGCTGTTTTTT | CATSRDLGPFGPGELFF
TRBJ1-1 | NA | TRBD1 | TRBV9 | TGTGCCAGCAGCCAATCGACAGGGGCTGAAGCTTTCTTT | CASSQSTGAEAFF
TRBJ2-3 | NA | TRBD2 | TRBV4-1 | TGCGCCAGCAGCCAGGTGGGACTAGCGGGGGATTTTAGCACAGATACGCAGTATTTT | CASSQVGLAGDFSTDTQYF
TRBJ1-2 | NA | NA | TRBV6-6 | TGTGCCAGCTCTGGGGGAGGGGTAGGCTACACCTTC | CASSGGGVGYTF
TRBJ2-7 | few | TRBD1 | TRBV19 | TGTGCCAGTAGTGACGAAGGGGGCCTAGTCGAGCAGTACTTC | CASSDEGGLVEQYF
TRBJ1-4 | NA | TRBD1 | TRBV7-2 | TGTGCCAGCAGGTGGACAGGGATTGAAAAACTGTTTTTT | CASRWTGIEKLFF
TRBJ2-1 | NA | TRBD2 | TRBV25-1 | TGTGCCAGCAGTGACTTTAGCGGGACCTACAATGAGCAGTTCTTC | CASSDFSGTYNEQFF
TRBJ2-7 | NA | TRBD1 | TRBV7-8 | TGTGCCAGCAGCCGAGGGGGTCGACAGGGAAGGTTCGAGCAGTACTTC | CASSRGGRQGRFEQYF
TRBJ1-2 | once | TRBD1 | TRBV28 | TGTGCCAGCTTTTACCGCGACAGGGGGCGAGACAGTAACTATGGCTACACCTTC | CASFYRDRGRDSNYGYTF
TRBJ1-2 | once | NA | TRBV19 | TGTGCCAGTAGCTCATATTGGGGGGGCAACTATGGCTACACCTTC | CASSSYWGGNYGYTF
TRBJ1-5 | NA | TRBD1 | TRBV7-9 | TGTGCCAGCAGCTCGGGACAGGGGGCTGTAAATCAGCCCCAGCATTTT | CASSSGQGAVNQPQHF
TRBJ2-3 | NA | TRBD2 | TRBV18 | TGTGCCAGCTCACCACCAGCCAGCGGGAGACCGGCAGATACGCAGTATTTT | CASSPPASGRPADTQYF
TRBJ1-3 | once | NA | TRBV18 | TGTGCCAGCTCTCTTGACTTCGGCTCTGGAAACACCATATATTTT | CASSLDFGSGNTIYF